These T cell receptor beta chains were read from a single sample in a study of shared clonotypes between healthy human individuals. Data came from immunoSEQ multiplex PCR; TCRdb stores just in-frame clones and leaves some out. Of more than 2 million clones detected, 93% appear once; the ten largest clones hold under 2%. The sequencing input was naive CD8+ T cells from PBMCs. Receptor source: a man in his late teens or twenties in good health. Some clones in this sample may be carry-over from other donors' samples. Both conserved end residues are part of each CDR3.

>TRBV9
CASSVGIPTGELFF
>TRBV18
CASSPPHRVIYGYTF
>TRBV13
CASSSESPGHIAKNIQYF
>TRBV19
CASSYTGGYGYTF
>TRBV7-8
CASSQRQREGHRVTDTQYF
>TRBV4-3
CASSQSTGSYEQYF
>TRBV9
CASSVAFHGQGNEQYF
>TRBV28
CASKRRPRVQLEFEQYF
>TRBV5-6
CASSLELAGVTDTQYF
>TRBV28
CASSFRTMNTEAFF
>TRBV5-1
CASSPHPGQRIPQETQYF
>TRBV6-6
CASSWPGALRGEQYF
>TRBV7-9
CASSSYSYEQYF
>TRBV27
CASRGTGGDFTDTQYF
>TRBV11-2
CASSPPGRGWYEQYF
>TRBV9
CASSPGGAGELFF
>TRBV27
CASSFMYGTEAFF
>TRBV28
CASRERDGYTDTQYF
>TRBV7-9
CASSQPVGELFF
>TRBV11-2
CASSLSPEQFF
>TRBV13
CASSVLLAGDNNEQFF
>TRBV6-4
CASSDSKVRGATNEKLFF
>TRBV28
CASSFGPYEQYF
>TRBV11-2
CASSFPGSGTYEQYF